This T cell receptor (beta chain) was sequenced in a study of molecular identifiers for immune sequencing clone quantification (dated by TCRdb to the late 2010s). With regard to the full study: In a replicate experiment, RNA from about 20,000 or 100,000 naive CD8 T cells was split into five aliquots, four of which were sequenced. CD8 T cells were used in a methods study to benchmark molecular-identifier clustering-based TCR repertoire sequencing (MIDCIRS) and TCR RNA copy counting. Here is what the overall study found, with its caveats: Modeling gave about 3 recovered TCR RNA copies per cell versus 9.5 to 10 by digital PCR, implying roughly 28% capture efficiency. In CMV-specific effector cells, clones with more than 20 RNA copies contained over 98% of molecules, whereas in naive cells such clones contained under 1% of molecules. When barcode sub-clustering was not used, chimeric consensus sequences inflated TCR diversity, with chimeras reaching as high as 47%. Naive libraries contained spiked-in Jurkat TCR RNA (10 copies' worth), which is not part of the donor repertoire. Spiked-in Jurkat TCR RNA equivalent to a single cell was reported to be detectable even among approximately 900,000 naive CD8 T cells. The sizes of highly expanded clones could end up underestimated when identical TCR molecules share a barcode.

A few counts support this clonotype. Which antigen it targets is not known. No clone much larger than this one lies a single base away; base qualities are absent. The library came from PCR. The data were produced on an Illumina HiSeq 4000. Bulk TCR libraries were prepared as previously described, using TCR primers listed in Table S5. Total RNA was purified with the Qiagen AllPrep DNA/RNA kit. Before analysis, reads from multiple sequencing runs of one library were combined. Under the source paper's analysis protocol: Reads were retained only if the reads had an exact TCR constant sequence, and the retained reads were trimmed to 150 nt and grouped according to their 12-nt molecular barcodes. Within each barcode group, reads were sub-clustered at a 15% Levenshtein threshold, and quality-weighted consensus sequences were built per RNA molecule. Non-functional sequences were discarded, and so were lower-count sequences lying one edit away from another sequence. Based on a fit of two negative binomial distributions, barcode sub-clusters having less than 20% of the maximum read count were discarded. The public sequencing data were trimmed at Q25 with fastp and processed into clonotypes with MiXCR by TCRdb, which kept only in-frame beta chains. Every distinct CDR3 protein forms one entry, paired with its most common genes and DNA. It is TCRdb's table, rather than the study itself, that gives the V and J calls and clone size. Here the sample has around 89,000 distinct CDR3 sequences; 15% to 20% occur a single time. The ten largest account for 0.7% to 0.95% of the sample.

V is clipped by 0 bases and J by 2 bases, and the sequence between their germline boundaries is 17 bases long. CDR1 SGHDN and CDR2 FVKESK were looked up in the germline V gene. The CDR3 holds 17 amino acids from the cysteine to the phenylalanine. Just the 51-base CDR3 DNA is kept, in frame starting at base 1. Naive CD8 T cell libraries were made from 20,000 to 1,000,000 sorted cells using 10%, 30% or 50% of purified RNA. Naive CD8 T cells, defined as CD8+CD4-CCR7+CD45RA+, were FACS-sorted into RLT Plus buffer on a BD FACSAria II. More than 8 TCR copies' worth of Jurkat RNA were spiked into about 19,000-1,000,000 naive CD8 T cell samples to test detection sensitivity. CD8 T cells were enriched using RosetteSep CD8+ T Cell Enrichment Cocktail and Ficoll-Paque, and the enriched cells then underwent ACK red cell lysis.

The rearranged segments are TRBV14 and TRBJ2-7; the D segment cannot be called with confidence. Sequencing was carried out using naive CD8+ T cells from blood, with Jurkat cell RNA spiked in. The cell subset or site label for this specimen denotes: FACS-sorted CD8+CD4-CCR7+CD45RA+ naive T cells. The receptor's source is a human donor in good health. Some libraries in this study had Jurkat cell RNA spiked in. The base sequence is TGTGCCAGCAGCCAAGATCTAGGAGATCTTCACGCCTACGAGCAGTACTTC. Translation gives CASSQDLGDLHAYEQYF.